These T cell receptor beta chains were read from a single sample in a study of blood T cell repertoires in COVID-19. Clones were sequenced by immunoSEQ multiplex PCR, and TCRdb holds only the in-frame ones, with some missing. This table has about 23,000 clones, around nine tenths appearing once. The source material was peripheral blood. The receptors were sampled from a woman older than 75 with active COVID-19. Each CDR3 is given with its conserved first and last residue. A D gene is named only where the DNA matches it firmly. Rows may omit the clone size; those that give it use once, few, many or a size class.

CDR3 protein	CDR3 DNA	clone size	V gene	J gene	D gene
CASSEPGMNTEAFF	TGTGCCAGCAGTGAACCAGGGATGAACACTGAAGCTTTCTTT	-	TRBV6-1	TRBJ1-1	-
CSATDRTGGTGELFF	TGCAGCGCCACGGACAGGACCGGCGGCACCGGGGAGCTGTTTTTT	few	TRBV29-1	TRBJ2-2	TRBD1
CASSPPHKQETQYF	TGTGCCAGCTCACCACCGCACAAACAAGAGACCCAGTACTTC	-	TRBV18	TRBJ2-5	-
CASSQDGTPTYNEQFF	TGCGCCAGCAGCCAAGACGGGACTCCCACCTACAATGAGCAGTTCTTC	-	TRBV4-3	TRBJ2-1	-
CASSIGASGPDTQYF	TGTGCCAGTAGTATAGGGGCTAGCGGGCCAGATACGCAGTATTTT	few	TRBV19	TRBJ2-3	TRBD2
CASSLKDGAQYF	TGTGCCAGCAGCTTGAAAGACGGGGCGCAGTATTTT	-	TRBV5-8	TRBJ2-3	-
CASSQDRGTDTQYF	TGTGCCAGCAGCCAAGACAGGGGCACAGATACGCAGTATTTT	-	TRBV3-1/TRBV3-2	TRBJ2-3	-
CASSQVGQGKSPLHF	TGTGCCAGCAGCCAAGTGGGACAGGGAAAGTCACCCCTCCACTTT	-	TRBV3-1/TRBV3-2	TRBJ1-6	TRBD1
CASSFLGTFEQYF	TGTGCCAGCAGCTTTCTAGGGACATTCGAGCAGTACTTC	-	TRBV5-6	TRBJ2-7	-
CASSQGPGQSSYNSPLHF	TGTGCCAGCAGCCAAGGTCCGGGTCAGAGCTCCTATAATTCACCCCTCCACTTT	-	TRBV3-1/TRBV3-2	TRBJ1-6	-
CAMSKGAQNEQFF	TGTGCCATGAGTAAGGGGGCACAAAATGAGCAGTTCTTC	-	TRBV10-3	TRBJ2-1	TRBD1
CASSHTPGTGDFGYGYTF	TGTGCCAGCAGCCATACCCCCGGGACAGGGGACTTCGGCTATGGCTACACCTTC	-	TRBV3-1/TRBV3-2	TRBJ1-2	TRBD1
CRRGPSPEQFF	TGCAGGCGGGGGCCATCTCCGGAGCAGTTCTTC	-	TRBV20-1	TRBJ2-1	-
CAWSSGGSDGYTF	TGTGCCTGGAGTTCAGGGGGCTCGGATGGCTACACCTTC	once	TRBV30	TRBJ1-2	TRBD1
CASSSRGQGSSYEQYF	TGTGCCAGCAGCTCCCGGGGACAGGGGAGCTCCTACGAGCAGTACTTC	-	TRBV7-9	TRBJ2-7	TRBD1
CASSVSRYTEAFF	TGTGCCAGCAGCGTCTCGCGTTACACTGAAGCTTTCTTT	-	TRBV9	TRBJ1-1	-
CASSQDRTGGNQPQHF	TGCGCCAGCAGCCAAGATAGGACAGGGGGGAACCAGCCCCAGCATTTT	-	TRBV4-3	TRBJ1-5	TRBD1
CASSEWSGGNIQYF	TGCGCCAGCAGTGAGTGGTCGGGAGGAAACATTCAGTACTTC	-	TRBV10-2	TRBJ2-4	TRBD2